This T cell receptor beta chain was recovered during a study of cytomegalovirus exposure and HLA in healthy donors. Study summary: Roughly 85 million unique TCRs from HLA-typed donors were held in an early release of data. Study-wide points: It was likely that a cluster of highly shared sequence variants was a sequencing artifact. A few of the chains that were CMV-associated were confirmed in vitro to be specific for CMV antigens.

The PCR contained 60 Vbeta and 13 Jbeta primers. Method: immunoSEQ multiplex PCR; TCRdb's copy keeps in-frame clones and lacks some. The data show roughly 150,000 clones, over 60% seen once. The trim removed 1 base at V and 7 bases at J, leaving 5 bases unmatched. From germline, CDR1 is MGHRA and CDR2 YSYEKL. This CDR3 has 15 residues. The count of this clone is one. Its antigen is unidentified. This sample includes further DNA sequences coding for the same CDR3. Healthy bone marrow donors formed the donor group. This sequence joins TRBV4-1 and TRBJ2-2, with 8 bases lining up with TRBD1. The sequence came from a young woman in good health and CMV-seronegative. The sequencing sample was made of PBMCs. The CDR3 spells CASSQVQGAIGELFF. In DNA, the CDR3 is TGCGCCAGCAGCCAAGTTCAGGGGGCTATCGGGGAGCTGTTTTTT.